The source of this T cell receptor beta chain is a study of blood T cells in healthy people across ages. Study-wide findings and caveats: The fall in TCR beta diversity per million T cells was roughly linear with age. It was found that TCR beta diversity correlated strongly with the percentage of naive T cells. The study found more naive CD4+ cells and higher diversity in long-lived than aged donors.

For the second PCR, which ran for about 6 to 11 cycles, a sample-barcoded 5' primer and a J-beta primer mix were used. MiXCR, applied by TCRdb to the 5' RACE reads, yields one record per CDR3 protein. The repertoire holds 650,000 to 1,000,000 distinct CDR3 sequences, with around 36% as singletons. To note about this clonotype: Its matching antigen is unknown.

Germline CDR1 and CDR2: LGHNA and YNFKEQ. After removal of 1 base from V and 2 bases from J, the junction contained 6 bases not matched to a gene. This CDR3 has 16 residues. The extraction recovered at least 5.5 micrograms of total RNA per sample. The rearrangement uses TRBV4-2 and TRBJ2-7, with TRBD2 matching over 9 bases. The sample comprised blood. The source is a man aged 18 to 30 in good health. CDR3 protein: CASSQGASGATYEQYF. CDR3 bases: TGTGCCAGCAGCCAAGGGGCTAGCGGGGCGACCTACGAGCAGTACTTC.